The 4 T cell receptor beta chains below come from one sample, sequenced in a study of shared clonotypes between healthy human individuals. TCRdb keeps only in-frame clones here, not all; method: immunoSEQ multiplex PCR. The sample carries about 2.1 million clones, 90% to 95% recorded once. Selected positively for CCR7 and CD45RO-negative, naive CD8 cells excluded terminally differentiated effector memory CD45RA+ cells. Sequenced sample: naive CD8+ T cells from PBMCs. The source is a man between 18 and 29 years old in good health. Some clones in this sample may be carry-over from other donors' samples.

The V and J genes are TRBV5-1 and TRBJ1-3; D may be TRBD1 (5 bases). Looked up from germline, CDR1 is SGHRS and CDR2 is YFSETQ. V was pared by 0 bases and J by 0 bases, with 7 bases between. This CDR3 region has 15 residues. CDR3 loop: CASSLEGDSGNTIYF. The CDR3, as DNA: TGCGCCAGCAGCTTGGAAGGGGACTCTGGAAACACCATATATTTT.

The V call is TRBV14, the J call TRBJ2-3; D is perhaps TRBD2 (5 bases). The CDR3 runs 14 residues. CDR1 is SGHDN, CDR2 FVKESK, per germline. V dropped 0 bases and J dropped 2 bases, with 6 bases sitting between them. DNA of the CDR3: TGTGCCAGCAGCCAAGAACTAGACACAGATACGCAGTATTTT. It codes for CASSQELDTDTQYF. Filled out from reference TRBV14 and TRBJ2-3, the complete variable domain reads EAGVTQFPSHSVIEKGQTVTLRCDPISGHDNLYWYRRVMGKEIKFLLHFVKESKQDESGMPNNRFLAERTGGTYSTLKVQPAELEDSGVYFCASSQELDTDTQYFGPGTRLTVL.

The V gene is TRBV7-9, the J gene TRBJ2-6, with D tentatively TRBD1 (6 bases). From germline, CDR1 is SEHNR and CDR2 FQNEAQ (reference sequence). This CDR3 has 16 residues. V was pared by 1 base and J by 4 bases, with 11 bases between. This CDR3 reads CASSLEAGAGANVLTF. The CDR3 bases are TGTGCCAGCAGCTTAGAAGCAGGGGCCGGGGCCAACGTCCTGACTTTC.

This clone appeared once. The CDR3 sequence is CASSQMDRPNYGYTF. In nucleotides, the CDR3 is TGTGCCAGCAGCCAAATGGACAGACCTAACTATGGCTACACCTTC. The genes are TRBV7-9 and TRBJ1-2, with D possibly TRBD1 on 6 matching bases. Trimming removed 5 bases at V and 0 bases at J, with 13 bases between. The CDR3 totals 15 residues. CDR1 and CDR2 from the germline V gene are SEHNR and FQNEAQ (reference sequence).